The TCR beta chain under discussion was sequenced for a study of OX40 agonist ivuxolimab in advanced cancers. The length of the CDR3 is 12 residues. The ends were cut back, 4 bases at V and 2 bases at J, with 5 bases in the middle. Germline CDR1 MNHNS, CDR2 SASEGT. This table comes from immunoSEQ multiplex PCR, and its TCRdb copy is limited to in-frame clones, with some not included. The table has 85,000 to 100,000 clones, roughly 91% seen once. The clonotype was recovered from an adult with an advanced solid tumor such as melanoma, head and neck, liver or kidney cancer. J is TRBJ1-1 and V is TRBV6-1, with no clear D. The sample was CD4+ or CD8+ T cells sorted from blood, taken in a trial of the OX40 agonist ivuxolimab. CDR3 DNA sequence: TGTGCCAGCAGTGTGTCCAACACTGAAGCTTTCTTT. Translation: CASSVSNTEAFF.